This is a list of T cell receptor beta chains from one sample in a study of T cell responses to AZD1222 COVID-19 vaccine. TCRdb keeps only in-frame clones here, not all; method: immunoSEQ multiplex PCR. The sample includes about 110,000 clones, about nine tenths of them seen just once. This material consisted of peripheral blood, taken 28 days after the second AZD1222 dose. These receptors were obtained from an adult who received the AZD1222 COVID-19 vaccine. Each CDR3 is given with its conserved first and last residue. D genes are given only for firm matches. A row's size may be missing; if present it is once, few, many or a size class.

cdr3_nt cdr3_aa v_call d_call j_call clone_size
TGTGCCAGCAGTGAAGCGGCAGGGGGCGTTAACACAGATACGCAGTATTTT CASSEAAGGVNTDTQYF TRBV6-1 TRBD1 TRBJ2-3 -
TGTGCCAGTACCCGCTCGGGCTCAGCTAACTATGGCTACACCTTC CASTRSGSANYGYTF TRBV19 - TRBJ1-2 -
TGCGCCAGCAGCTTGTCGGCCTTCTACGAGCAGTACTTC CASSLSAFYEQYF TRBV5-1 - TRBJ2-7 -
TGCGCCAGCAGCCGACTAGCGGGGGGCTCTGGGGCCAACGTCCTGACTTTC CASSRLAGGSGANVLTF TRBV4-3 TRBD2 TRBJ2-6 once
TGTGCCAGCAGCTTGGATTTTCTGGGGCAGAACTATGGCTACACCTTC CASSLDFLGQNYGYTF TRBV5-4 - TRBJ1-2 -
TGTGCCAGCACCCCGGCTCCAACTAATGAAAAACTGTTTTTT CASTPAPTNEKLFF TRBV7-2 - TRBJ1-4 -
TGTGCCAGCAGCCAGAAATCGGCACCGGGACAGGGGGCGAGGTCCCCTATGGGCGAGCAGTACTTC CASSQKSAPGQGARSPMGEQYF TRBV7-3 TRBD1 TRBJ2-7 -
TGTGCCAGCAGCTCGGGAAATACGCAGTATTTT CASSSGNTQYF TRBV11-3 - TRBJ2-3 -
TGTGCCAGCAGTTTTGCGGGGGGCCAGGTAGATACGCAGTATTTT CASSFAGGQVDTQYF TRBV6-2/TRBV6-3 TRBD2 TRBJ2-3 few
TGTGCCACCAGTGATTCGCGAGCAGCTAGCACAGATACGCAGTATTTT CATSDSRAASTDTQYF TRBV24-1 - TRBJ2-3 -
TGCGCCAGCAGCGAAAGCGGGGGGACCACCGGGGAGCTGTTTTTT CASSESGGTTGELFF TRBV4-1 TRBD2 TRBJ2-2 -
TGTGCCAGCCGGGGGGAATTTAGCAATCAGCCCCAGCATTTT CASRGEFSNQPQHF TRBV19 - TRBJ1-5 -
TGTGCCAGCAGTTATGGTCCCTATGGCTACACCTTC CASSYGPYGYTF TRBV6-2/TRBV6-3 - TRBJ1-2 -
TGTGCCAGCAGCTTTTTGAGCGGGGGTTACAATGAGCAGTTCTTC CASSFLSGGYNEQFF TRBV5-6 TRBD2 TRBJ2-1 few
TGTGCCAGCTCACCCCCAGGGGGCAATCAGCCCCAGCATTTT CASSPPGGNQPQHF TRBV18 - TRBJ1-5 once
TGTGCCAGCACTGGCAGCTCGTACGAGCAGTACTTC CASTGSSYEQYF TRBV6-5 - TRBJ2-7 -
TGTGCCAGCAGCCAAGGGGTATCAAAAGAGACCCAGTACTTC CASSQGVSKETQYF TRBV14 - TRBJ2-5 -
TGCAGCGTCGGGACTAGGAACACAGATACGCAGTATTTT CSVGTRNTDTQYF TRBV29-1 TRBD2 TRBJ2-3 once
TGTGCCAGCAGCTTAGGCTTACAGGGGACGGTCCAGTATTTT CASSLGLQGTVQYF TRBV7-2 TRBD1 TRBJ2-3 -
TGTGCCAGCGGACAGACCTACGAGCAGTACTTC CASGQTYEQYF TRBV3-1/TRBV3-2 - TRBJ2-7 -
TGTGCCAGCAGCGGAAATCGGGGGGCCAGAGGTACGCAGTATTTT CASSGNRGARGTQYF TRBV9 - TRBJ2-3 -
TGTGCCAGCAGTTGGGGGCCCAACAATGAGCAGTTCTTC CASSWGPNNEQFF TRBV12-3/TRBV12-4 - TRBJ2-1 -
TGTGCCAGCAGCTTGACTAGCGGGGGGGAATGGGAGACCCAGTACTTC CASSLTSGGEWETQYF TRBV7-2 TRBD2 TRBJ2-5 -
TGTGCCAGCACGGGGGCGGGTGGCTACACCTTC CASTGAGGYTF TRBV6-5 - TRBJ1-2 -
TGTGCCAGCAGTTACGGGACGGAGGATAACTATGGCTACACCTTC CASSYGTEDNYGYTF TRBV6-2/TRBV6-3 - TRBJ1-2 -
TGTGCCAGCTCACCACAGGGGGGCGAAACCGGGGAGCTGTTTTTT CASSPQGGETGELFF TRBV18 - TRBJ2-2 once
TGTGCCAGCAGCCAACGGGACTTCCTCACCGGGGAGCTGTTTTTT CASSQRDFLTGELFF TRBV3-1/TRBV3-2 - TRBJ2-2 -
TGTGCCAGCAGCAGGGACAGGGAGGTTCAGCCCCAGCATTTT CASSRDREVQPQHF TRBV5-4 TRBD1 TRBJ1-5 -
TGTGCCAGCAGCTCAATCGCCAGGGACTCTACAGATACGCAGTATTTT CASSSIARDSTDTQYF TRBV21-1 - TRBJ2-3 -
TGTGCCAGCAGCCTCACGCACCGGCTGGGAAACACCATATATTTT CASSLTHRLGNTIYF TRBV3-1/TRBV3-2 - TRBJ1-3 -
TGTGCCAGCAGCTTCTTCGCGACCACCTACGAGCAGTACTTC CASSFFATTYEQYF TRBV11-2 - TRBJ2-7 -
TGCGCCAGCAGCTTGATCAGCGGGGGGTCAGATACGCAGTATTTT CASSLISGGSDTQYF TRBV5-1 TRBD2 TRBJ2-3 -
TGTGCCAACCTCCGGGACACAGCTAACTATGGCTACACCTTC CANLRDTANYGYTF TRBV2 - TRBJ1-2 -
TGTGCCAGTAGTAACGACAGGGGCCAAGAGACCCAGTACTTC CASSNDRGQETQYF TRBV19 TRBD1 TRBJ2-5 -
TGTGCCACCAGTGCGGGGGTAAACGAAAAACTGTTTTTT CATSAGVNEKLFF TRBV24-1 - TRBJ1-4 -
TGCAGCGTTGAGTCAGGGGGCTGGACAGATACGCAGTATTTT CSVESGGWTDTQYF TRBV29-1 TRBD1 TRBJ2-3 -
TGTGCCAGCAGCTCGGGTGGGGAGACCCAGTACTTC CASSSGGETQYF TRBV7-3 - TRBJ2-5 -
TGTGCCAGCAGCACCCGGGGGGGGGAGACCCAGTACTTC CASSTRGGETQYF TRBV7-2 TRBD2 TRBJ2-5 -
TGCGCCAGCAGCCAAGGTGGGGGAAGTCAGCCCCAGCATTTT CASSQGGGSQPQHF TRBV4-1 - TRBJ1-5 -
TGTGCCAGCAGCCAAGGGTTTTCGTACACTAACTATGGCTACACCTTC CASSQGFSYTNYGYTF TRBV4-2 - TRBJ1-2 -
TGTGCCAGCAGTCCACGACAAACAGAAATAGGTAATCAGCCCCAGCATTTT CASSPRQTEIGNQPQHF TRBV6-6 - TRBJ1-5 -
TGTGCCAGCAGGTACCAGAGGGACACCGGGGAGCTGTTTTTT CASRYQRDTGELFF TRBV6-5 - TRBJ2-2 once
TGTGCCAGCAGCTTAGCCCTGGTAACACCCCTCCACTTT CASSLALVTPLHF TRBV7-9 - TRBJ1-6 once
TGTGCCAGCCGCCGTTGGAATCGCACTGAAGCTTTCTTT CASRRWNRTEAFF TRBV21-1 - TRBJ1-1 -
TGTGCCAGCAGCGAGAACAGCGCTGATCAGCCCCAGCATTTT CASSENSADQPQHF TRBV9 - TRBJ1-5 -
TGTGCCAGCAGCTTTGGGACAGGGCCCTACGAGCAGTACTTC CASSFGTGPYEQYF TRBV7-2 TRBD1 TRBJ2-7 -
TGTGCCAGCAGATACAGCGCCGAGCAGTTCTTC CASRYSAEQFF TRBV6-5 - TRBJ2-1 -
TGTGCCAGCCGACGGAGGTGGGGGAACACTGAAGCTTTCTTT CASRRRWGNTEAFF TRBV7-2 - TRBJ1-1 -
TGTGCCAGCAGCAAACGGGCTTCTAATGAAAAACTGTTTTTT CASSKRASNEKLFF TRBV3-1/TRBV3-2 - TRBJ1-4 few
TGTGCCAGCAGTCCCACTGGAAACACCATATATTTT CASSPTGNTIYF TRBV6-5 - TRBJ1-3 few
TGTGCCAGCAGGGGACAGCAAAAACTGTTTTTT CASRGQQKLFF TRBV12-3/TRBV12-4 TRBD1 TRBJ1-4 once
TGCGCCAGCAGCCAAGCGACAGGGCTAACCTACGAGCAGTACTTC CASSQATGLTYEQYF TRBV4-3 TRBD1 TRBJ2-7 -
TGTGCCAGCAGTGAATTACAGGGGATTGCCGGCAATCAGCCCCAGCATTTT CASSELQGIAGNQPQHF TRBV2 TRBD1 TRBJ1-5 -
TGTGCCAGCAGCCCCGTTAGCGGAACCACAGATACGCAGTATTTT CASSPVSGTTDTQYF TRBV6-5 - TRBJ2-3 -
TGTGCCAGCAGTTTAGGGAGGGAAAAACTGTTTTTT CASSLGREKLFF TRBV28 - TRBJ1-4 -